The T cell receptor beta chain described here comes from a study of cytomegalovirus exposure and HLA in healthy donors. Study-wide results and limits: The study reported that TCR beta sequences accurately predicted HLA-A and HLA-B alleles in most subjects. Later analysis identified several of the most significant clusters that appeared linked to common viral pathogens. In a later analysis, most CMV-associated TCR beta chains appeared HLA-restricted. The investigators catalogued 164 TCR beta chains as cytomegalovirus-associated.

V dropped 4 bases and J dropped 4; count of bases not matched to a gene: 6. The CDR3 extends over 15 amino acids. Germline CDR1 is LNHDA and CDR2 is SQIVND (reference sequence). As concerns this clone: The antigen is unknown.

The PCR employed 60 Vbeta primers together with 13 Jbeta primers. The assay was immunoSEQ multiplex PCR, and TCRdb's table has in-frame clones only and misses some. There are 120,000 to 150,000 clones in the sample; 75% occur only once, and 3% to 3.5% lies in the top ten. Sequencing input: PBMCs. This TCR was sampled from a man aged 35 to 55 in good health and CMV-seronegative. The V and J genes are TRBV19 and TRBJ2-2; 7 bases match TRBD1. Here the CDR3 reads CASSNDREGTGELFF. DNA of the CDR3: TGTGCCAGTAGTAACGACAGGGAAGGCACCGGGGAGCTGTTTTTT.